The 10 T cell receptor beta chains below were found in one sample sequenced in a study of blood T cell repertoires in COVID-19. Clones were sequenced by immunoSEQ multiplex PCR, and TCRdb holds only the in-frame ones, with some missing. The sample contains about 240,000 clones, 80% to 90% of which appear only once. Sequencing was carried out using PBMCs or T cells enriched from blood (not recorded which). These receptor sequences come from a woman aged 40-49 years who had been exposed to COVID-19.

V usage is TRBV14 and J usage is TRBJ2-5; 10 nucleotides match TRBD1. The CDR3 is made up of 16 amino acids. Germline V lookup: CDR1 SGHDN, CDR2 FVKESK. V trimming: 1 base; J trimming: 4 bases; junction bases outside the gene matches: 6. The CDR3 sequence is CASSQGIRDRGETQYF. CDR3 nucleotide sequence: TGTGCCAGCAGCCAAGGGATCCGGGACAGGGGAGAGACCCAGTACTTC. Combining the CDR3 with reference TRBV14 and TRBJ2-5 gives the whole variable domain EAGVTQFPSHSVIEKGQTVTLRCDPISGHDNLYWYRRVMGKEIKFLLHFVKESKQDESGMPNNRFLAERTGGTYSTLKVQPAELEDSGVYFCASSQGIRDRGETQYFGPGTRLLVL.

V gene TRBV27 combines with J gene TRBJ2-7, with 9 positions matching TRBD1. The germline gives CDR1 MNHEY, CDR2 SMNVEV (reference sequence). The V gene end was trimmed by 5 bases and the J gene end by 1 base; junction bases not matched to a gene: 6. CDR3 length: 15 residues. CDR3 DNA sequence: TGTGCCAGCAGTCCCGGGACAGGGCCTTCCTACGAGCAGTACTTC. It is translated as CASSPGTGPSYEQYF.

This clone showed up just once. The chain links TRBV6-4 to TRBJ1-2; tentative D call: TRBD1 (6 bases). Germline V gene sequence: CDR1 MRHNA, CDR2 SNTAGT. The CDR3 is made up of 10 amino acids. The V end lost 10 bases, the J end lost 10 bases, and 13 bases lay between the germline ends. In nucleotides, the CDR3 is TGTGCCACCACAGGGCGAGACTACACCTTC. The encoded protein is CATTGRDYTF.

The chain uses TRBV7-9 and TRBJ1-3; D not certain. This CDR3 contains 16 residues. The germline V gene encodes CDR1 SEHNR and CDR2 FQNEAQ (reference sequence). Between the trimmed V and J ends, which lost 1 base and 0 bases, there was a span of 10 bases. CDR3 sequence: CASSLVIQHSGNTIYF. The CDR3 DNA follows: TGTGCCAGCAGCTTAGTCATACAGCACTCTGGAAACACCATATATTTT.

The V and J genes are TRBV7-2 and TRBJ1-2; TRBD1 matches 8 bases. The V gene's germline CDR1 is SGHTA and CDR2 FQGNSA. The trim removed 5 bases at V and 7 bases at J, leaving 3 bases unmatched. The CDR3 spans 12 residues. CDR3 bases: TGTGCCAGCAGCCCAGGACAGGGTGGCTACACCTTC. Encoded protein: CASSPGQGGYTF.

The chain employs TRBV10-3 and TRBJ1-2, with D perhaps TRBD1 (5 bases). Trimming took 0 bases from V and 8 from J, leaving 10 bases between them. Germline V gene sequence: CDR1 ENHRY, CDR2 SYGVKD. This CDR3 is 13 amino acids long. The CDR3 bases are TGTGCCATCAGTGAGTCGGCAGGGCAGGGCTACACCTTC. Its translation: CAISESAGQGYTF.

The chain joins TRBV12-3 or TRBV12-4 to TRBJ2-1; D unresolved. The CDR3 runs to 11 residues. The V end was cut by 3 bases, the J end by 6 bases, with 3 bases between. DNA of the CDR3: TGTGCCAGCAGTTTCTTCAATGAGCAGTTCTTC. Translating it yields CASSFFNEQFF.

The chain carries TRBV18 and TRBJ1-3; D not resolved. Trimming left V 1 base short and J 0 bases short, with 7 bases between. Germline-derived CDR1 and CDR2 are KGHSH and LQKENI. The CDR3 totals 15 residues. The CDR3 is CASSPQRDSGNTIYF. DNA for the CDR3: TGTGCCAGCTCACCACAGAGGGACTCTGGAAACACCATATATTTT. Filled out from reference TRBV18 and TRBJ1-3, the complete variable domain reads NAGVMQNPRHLVRRRGQEARLRCSPMKGHSHVYWYRQLPEEGLKFMVYLQKENIIDESGMPKERFSAEFPKEGPSILRIQQVVRGDSAAYFCASSPQRDSGNTIYFGEGSWLTVV.

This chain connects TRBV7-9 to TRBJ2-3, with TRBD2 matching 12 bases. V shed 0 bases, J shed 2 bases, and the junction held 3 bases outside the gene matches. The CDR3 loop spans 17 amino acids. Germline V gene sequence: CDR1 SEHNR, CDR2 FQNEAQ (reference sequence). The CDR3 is CASSLAASGGVTDTQYF. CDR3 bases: TGTGCCAGCAGCTTAGCGGCTAGCGGGGGGGTCACAGATACGCAGTATTTT.

The CDR3: CASSFSGSYTDTQYF. The CDR3 DNA sequence: TGTGCCAGCAGCTTCTCCGGGAGTTACACAGATACGCAGTATTTT. This chain connects TRBV7-2 to TRBJ2-3, with D possibly being TRBD2 (6 bases). CDR3 length: 15 residues. The V end lost 3 bases, the J end lost 2 bases, and 12 bases lay between the germline ends. Germline assignment: CDR1 SGHTA and CDR2 FQGNSA.